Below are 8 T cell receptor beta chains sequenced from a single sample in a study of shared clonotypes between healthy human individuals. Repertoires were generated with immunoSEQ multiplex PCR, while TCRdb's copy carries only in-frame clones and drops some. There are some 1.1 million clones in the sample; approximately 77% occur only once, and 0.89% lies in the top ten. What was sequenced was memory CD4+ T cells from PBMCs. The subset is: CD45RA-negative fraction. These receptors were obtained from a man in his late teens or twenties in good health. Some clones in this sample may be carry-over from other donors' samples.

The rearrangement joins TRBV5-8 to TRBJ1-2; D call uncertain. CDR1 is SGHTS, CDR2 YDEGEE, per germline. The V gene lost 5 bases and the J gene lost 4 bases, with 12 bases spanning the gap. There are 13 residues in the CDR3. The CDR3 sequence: CASRLTEVYGYTF. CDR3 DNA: TGTGCCAGCAGATTGACCGAGGTCTATGGCTACACCTTC.

Written as DNA, the CDR3 is TGTGCCAGCAGTTTTAGGGGTAACACCATATATTTT. Its translation is CASSFRGNTIYF. The V gene is TRBV28, the J gene TRBJ1-3, with D perhaps TRBD1 (5 bases). Trimming stripped 3 bases from V and 7 bases from J, with 7 bases between. Germline V gene lookup returns CDR1 MDHEN and CDR2 SYDVKM. The CDR3 loop spans 12 amino acids.

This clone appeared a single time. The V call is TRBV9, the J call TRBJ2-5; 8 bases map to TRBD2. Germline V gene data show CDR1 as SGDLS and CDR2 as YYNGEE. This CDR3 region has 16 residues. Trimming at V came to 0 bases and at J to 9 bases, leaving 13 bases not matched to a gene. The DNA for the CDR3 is TGTGCCAGCAGCGTAGCCGAAGGACTAGCCCAAGGGGCCCAGTACTTC. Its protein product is CASSVAEGLAQGAQYF.

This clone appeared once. This CDR3 reads CASSPGLQGDQPQHF. Here the CDR3 DNA reads TGTGCCAGCAGTCCGGGACTCCAAGGGGATCAGCCCCAGCATTTT. The V and J genes are TRBV5-8 and TRBJ1-5, with a possible D match to TRBD1 (5 bases). The CDR3 runs to 15 residues. Deletions cut 5 bases from V and 5 bases from J, with 17 bases between. Germline V gene lookup returns CDR1 SGHTS and CDR2 YDEGEE.

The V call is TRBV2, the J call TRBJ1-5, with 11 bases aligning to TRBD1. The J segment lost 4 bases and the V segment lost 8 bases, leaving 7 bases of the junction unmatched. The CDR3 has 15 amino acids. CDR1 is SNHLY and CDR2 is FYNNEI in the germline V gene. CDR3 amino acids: CASRQGQGDNQPQHF. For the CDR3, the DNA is TGTGCCAGCCGGCAGGGACAGGGGGATAATCAGCCCCAGCATTTT. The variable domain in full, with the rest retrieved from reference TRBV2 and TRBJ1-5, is EPEVTQTPSHQVTQMGQEVILRCVPISNHLYFYWYRQILGQKVEFLVSFYNNEISEKSEIFDDQFSVERPDGSNFTLKIRSTKLEDSAMYFCASRQGQGDNQPQHFGDGTRLSIL.

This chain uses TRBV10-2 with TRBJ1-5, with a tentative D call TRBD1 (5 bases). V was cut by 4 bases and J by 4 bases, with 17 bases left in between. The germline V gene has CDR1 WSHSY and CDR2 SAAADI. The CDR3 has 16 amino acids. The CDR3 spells CASSGGTGRANQPQHF. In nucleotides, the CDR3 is TGCGCCAGCAGTGGGGGCACGGGCAGGGCTAATCAGCCCCAGCATTTT.

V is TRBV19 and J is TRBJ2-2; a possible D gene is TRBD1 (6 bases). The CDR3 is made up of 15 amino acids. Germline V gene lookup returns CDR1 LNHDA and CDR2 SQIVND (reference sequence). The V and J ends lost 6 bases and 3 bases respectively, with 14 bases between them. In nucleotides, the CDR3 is TGTGCCAGTAGCATCCGGGACACCGACACCGGGGAGCTGTTTTTT. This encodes CASSIRDTDTGELFF.

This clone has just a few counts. The CDR3 protein is CASSSRPDYGYTF. The CDR3 DNA reads TGTGCCAGCAGCTCCAGGCCTGACTATGGCTACACCTTC. The V and J genes are TRBV5-4 and TRBJ1-2; no firm D call. The CDR3 loop spans 13 amino acids. Trimming pared 3 bases from V and 3 bases from J, leaving 9 bases between. Germline V gene lookup returns CDR1 SGHNT and CDR2 YYREEE (reference sequence).